The entry below describes one TCR beta chain. Antigen: not known. This record belongs to a study of cytomegalovirus exposure and HLA in healthy donors. Study-wide findings and caveats: Some public TCRs appeared in many individuals, while most sequences were rare. The study designated 164 TCR beta chains cytomegalovirus-associated. That first-cohort TCR clusters tended to co-occur in the 120 or so validation repertoires was found in a later analysis.

Assay used: immunoSEQ multiplex PCR; TCRdb lists only in-frame clones, some missing. The sample comprises about 60,000 clones, almost 97% of which are singletons, and 1.2% rests with the top ten. The donors belonged to the roughly 130-subject validation cohort, separate from the roughly 670-subject first cohort. V lost 2 bases and J lost 2, with 13 bases in between. Germline V lookup: CDR1 SGHTA, CDR2 FQGNSA. The CDR3 is 15 residues long. Sequenced input: PBMCs. The chain uses TRBV7-2 and TRBJ2-7; D possibly corresponds to TRBD1 (6 bases). This sequence originates from a woman aged 18-30 years in good health and CMV-seronegative. CDR3 loop: CASSLRTEFAYEQYF. DNA for the CDR3: TGTGCCAGCAGCTTACGGACAGAATTTGCCTACGAGCAGTACTTC.